Listed here is a single T cell receptor (beta chain). The target antigen is unknown. These data come from a study of beta chain features in type 1 diabetes. Study-wide findings and caveats: Patients with Type 1 diabetes showed moderately but significantly shorter TCRB CDR3s in all four CD4+ subsets. In the patient group, naive, central memory and Treg TCRB repertoires seemed more alike than in the healthy donor group. A potential PCR bias toward shorter templates would be equal in patient and control samples. Sequencing the cDNA could make cells with high TCR expression show up more than they should.

Trimming pared 7 bases from V and 0 bases from J, leaving 14 bases between. This CDR3 region has 15 residues. Per the germline V gene, CDR1 is SEHNR and CDR2 is FQNEAQ (reference sequence). The authors reverse transcribed all of the isolated RNA, so sequencing captured expressed TCRB transcripts. Profiling relied on immunoSEQ multiplex PCR, and the TCRdb table lists in-frame clones only, not all of them. The sample includes about 350,000 clones, roughly a fifth of them seen just once. Specimen: naive CD4+ T cells from blood. The sequence came from a woman under 30 in good health. V and J are TRBV7-9 and TRBJ2-3; no definite D call. Here the CDR3 reads CASTPTVSSTDTQYF. The CDR3 nucleotides are TGTGCCAGCACCCCTACAGTGTCTAGCACAGATACGCAGTATTTT.